The rows below give T cell receptor beta chains drawn from one sample of a study of human T cells and chemical hapten exposure. Via MiXCR, TCRdb re-called the RACE reads, giving one row per CDR3 protein. The repertoire consists of a few hundred thousand distinct CDR3 sequences, with about 6% occurring once and the leading ten covering around 5.8%. The source was whole blood, collected in connection with sensitization to the hapten diphenylcyclopropenone (DPC). The receptor source for this set is a woman aged 18 to 35 with alopecia areata. Some clones in this sample may be carry-over from other donors' samples. Each CDR3 is given with its conserved first and last residue. The order of the fields is CDR3 protein, CDR3 DNA, J gene, D gene, clone size, V gene. D genes are given only for firm matches. Part of the rows lack a size; the others show once, few, many or a class for expanded clones.

CASSVDSWEVQYF | TGTGCCAGCAGCGTCGACTCCTGGGAGGTCCAGTACTTC | TRBJ2-5 | . | once | TRBV5-5
CASSPDPAGYNYGYTF | TGTGCCAGCAGCCCAGACCCGGCAGGTTATAACTATGGCTACACCTTC | TRBJ1-2 | . | . | TRBV9
CASSPSPGRVGEQYF | TGTGCCAGCAGTCCCTCCCCCGGCAGGGTTGGGGAGCAGTACTTC | TRBJ2-7 | . | . | TRBV27
CSVEDPTGESGNTIYF | TGCAGCGTTGAAGATCCGACAGGGGAAAGTGGAAACACCATATATTTT | TRBJ1-3 | TRBD1 | . | TRBV29-1
CASSSLRREQYF | TGTGCCAGCAGCTCCCTCCGTCGCGAGCAGTACTTC | TRBJ2-7 | . | few | TRBV7-2
CASTRQAATNEKLFF | TGTGCCAGCACCCGGCAGGCTGCAACTAATGAAAAACTGTTTTTT | TRBJ1-4 | . | many | TRBV6-2/TRBV6-3
CASSQRQGAPTEAFF | TGCGCCAGCAGCCAGAGACAGGGGGCTCCCACTGAAGCTTTCTTT | TRBJ1-1 | TRBD1 | many | TRBV4-3
CASFDRVTSVNEQFF | TGTGCCAGCTTCGACCGGGTGACCTCGGTCAATGAGCAGTTCTTC | TRBJ2-1 | . | few | TRBV7-9
CASSSRGRTGEEWTQYF | TGTGCCAGCTCATCTAGAGGACGGACAGGGGAAGAGTGGACCCAGTACTTC | TRBJ2-5 | TRBD1 | many | TRBV18
CSAKIRDYGYTF | TGCAGTGCCAAAATACGTGACTATGGCTACACCTTC | TRBJ1-2 | . | many | TRBV20-1
CVSSYSGLGHQPQHF | TGTGTCAGCAGTTACTCAGGCCTTGGGCATCAGCCCCAGCATTTT | TRBJ1-5 | . | . | TRBV6-2/TRBV6-3
CASSLEPLPETFF | TGTGCCAGCAGCTTAGAACCCCTTCCCGAGACGTTCTTC | TRBJ2-1 | . | . | TRBV7-9
CASTTGLLYGYTF | TGTGCCAGCACCACGGGGCTCCTTTATGGCTACACCTTC | TRBJ1-2 | . | many | TRBV6-1
CASSLANRGLDTQYF | TGCGCCAGCAGTTTAGCCAACAGGGGGTTGGATACGCAGTATTTT | TRBJ2-3 | TRBD1 | many | TRBV4-3
CASSYSITGGNVYEQYF | TGTGCCAGCAGTTACTCCATCACAGGGGGCAATGTCTACGAGCAGTACTTC | TRBJ2-7 | TRBD1 | few | TRBV6-5
CSAGTGNYGYTF | TGCAGCGCGGGGACGGGTAACTATGGCTACACCTTC | TRBJ1-2 | . | . | TRBV29-1
CASSDFSENTEAFF | TGTGCCAGCAGTGATTTCAGCGAGAACACTGAAGCTTTCTTT | TRBJ1-1 | . | . | TRBV2
CASSLSLAQSNEQFF | TGTGCCAGCAGCCTCAGCTTAGCCCAGAGCAATGAGCAGTTCTTC | TRBJ2-1 | . | . | TRBV7-2
CASRMNAGELFF | TGTGCCAGCAGGATGAACGCCGGGGAGCTGTTTTTT | TRBJ2-2 | . | . | TRBV12-3/TRBV12-4
CASSPGDYEQYF | TGTGCCAGCAGCCCGGGGGACTACGAGCAGTACTTC | TRBJ2-7 | . | few | TRBV7-9
CASSHAAGKLFF | TGTGCCAGCAGCCACGCCGCCGGGAAACTGTTTTTT | TRBJ1-4 | . | many | TRBV14
CSAREPGAPGNTIYF | TGCAGTGCTAGAGAGCCGGGGGCGCCTGGAAACACCATATATTTT | TRBJ1-3 | . | . | TRBV20-1
CASSQNRGSINEKLFF | TGTGCCAGCTCACAGAACCGGGGGTCGATTAATGAAAAACTGTTTTTT | TRBJ1-4 | . | many | TRBV18